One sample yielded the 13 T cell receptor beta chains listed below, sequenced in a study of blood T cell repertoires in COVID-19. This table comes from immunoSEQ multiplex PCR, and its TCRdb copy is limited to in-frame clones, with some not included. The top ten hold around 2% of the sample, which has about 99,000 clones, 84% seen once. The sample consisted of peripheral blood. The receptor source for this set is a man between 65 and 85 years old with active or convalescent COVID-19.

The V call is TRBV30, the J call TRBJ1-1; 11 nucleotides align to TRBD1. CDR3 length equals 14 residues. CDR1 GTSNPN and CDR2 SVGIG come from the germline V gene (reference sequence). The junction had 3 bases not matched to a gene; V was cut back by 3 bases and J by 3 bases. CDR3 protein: CAWSRDRGDTEAFF. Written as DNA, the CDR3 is TGTGCCTGGAGCCGGGACAGGGGGGACACTGAAGCTTTCTTT. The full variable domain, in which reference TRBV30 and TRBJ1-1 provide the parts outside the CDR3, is SQTIHQWPATLVQPVGSPLSLECTVEGTSNPNLYWYRQAAGRGLQLLFYSVGIGQISSEVPQNLSASRPQDRQFILSSKKLLLSDSGFYLCAWSRDRGDTEAFFGQGTRLTVV.

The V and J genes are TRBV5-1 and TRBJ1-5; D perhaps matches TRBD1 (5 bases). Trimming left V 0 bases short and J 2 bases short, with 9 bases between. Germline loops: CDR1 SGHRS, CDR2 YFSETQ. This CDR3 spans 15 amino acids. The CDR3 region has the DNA TGCGCCAGCAGCTTGGAAGGGGATCGCAATCAGCCCCAGCATTTT. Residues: CASSLEGDRNQPQHF.

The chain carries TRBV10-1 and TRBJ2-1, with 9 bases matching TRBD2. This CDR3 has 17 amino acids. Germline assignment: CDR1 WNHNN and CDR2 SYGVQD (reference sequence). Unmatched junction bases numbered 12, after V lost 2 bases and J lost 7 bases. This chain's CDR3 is CASSEGGGGAGNNEQFF. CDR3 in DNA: TGCGCCAGCAGTGAGGGAGGCGGGGGGGCAGGGAATAATGAGCAGTTCTTC.

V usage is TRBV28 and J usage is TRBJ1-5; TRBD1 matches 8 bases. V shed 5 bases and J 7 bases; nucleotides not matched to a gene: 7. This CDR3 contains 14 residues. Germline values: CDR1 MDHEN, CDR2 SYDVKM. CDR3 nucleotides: TGTGCCAGCAGTCTGACAGGGGAGGTGCAGCCCCAGCATTTT. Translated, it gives CASSLTGEVQPQHF. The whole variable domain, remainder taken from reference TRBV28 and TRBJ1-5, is DVKVTQSSRYLVKRTGEKVFLECVQDMDHENMFWYRQDPGLGLRLIYFSYDVKMKEKGDIPEGYSVSREKKERFSLILESASTNQTSMYLCASSLTGEVQPQHFGDGTRLSIL.

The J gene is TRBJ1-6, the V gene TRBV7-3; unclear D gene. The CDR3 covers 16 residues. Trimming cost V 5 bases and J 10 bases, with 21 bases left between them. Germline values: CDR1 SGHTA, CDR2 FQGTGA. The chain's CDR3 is CASSLLRQGSRSPLHF. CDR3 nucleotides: TGTGCCAGCAGCCTACTACGCCAAGGAAGCCGGTCACCCCTCCACTTT.

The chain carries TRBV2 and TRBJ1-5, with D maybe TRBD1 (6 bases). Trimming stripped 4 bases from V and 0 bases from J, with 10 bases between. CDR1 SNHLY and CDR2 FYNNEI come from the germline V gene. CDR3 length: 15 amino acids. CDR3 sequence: CASSVTGSSNQPQHF. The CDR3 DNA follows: TGTGCCAGCAGTGTGACAGGTTCTAGCAATCAGCCCCAGCATTTT.

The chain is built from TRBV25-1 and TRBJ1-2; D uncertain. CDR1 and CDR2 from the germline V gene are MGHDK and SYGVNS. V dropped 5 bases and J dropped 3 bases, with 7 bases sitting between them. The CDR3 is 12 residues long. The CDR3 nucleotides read TGTGCCAGCAGTTACCGGTACTATGGCTACACCTTC. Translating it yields CASSYRYYGYTF.

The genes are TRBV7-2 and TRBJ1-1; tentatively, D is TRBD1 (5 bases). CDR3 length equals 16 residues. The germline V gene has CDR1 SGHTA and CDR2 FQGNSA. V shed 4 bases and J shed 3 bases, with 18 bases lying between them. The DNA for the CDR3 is TGTGCCAGCAGCTCAAGACAGATTCAAGGGGACACTGAAGCTTTCTTT. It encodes CASSSRQIQGDTEAFF.

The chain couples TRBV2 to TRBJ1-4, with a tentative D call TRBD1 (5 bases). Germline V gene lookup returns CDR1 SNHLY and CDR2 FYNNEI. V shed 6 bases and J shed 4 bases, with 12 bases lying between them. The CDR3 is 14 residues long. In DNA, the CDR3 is TGTGCCAGCAGGCCGGGACTGAATAATGAAAAACTGTTTTTT. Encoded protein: CASRPGLNNEKLFF.

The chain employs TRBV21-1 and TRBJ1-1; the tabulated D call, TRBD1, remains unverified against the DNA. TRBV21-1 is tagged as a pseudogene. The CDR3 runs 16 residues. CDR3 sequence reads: CASSKGGRGWGTEAFF. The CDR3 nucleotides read TGTGCCAGCAGCAAAGGGGGCCGAGGATGGGGTACTGAAGCTTTCTTT.

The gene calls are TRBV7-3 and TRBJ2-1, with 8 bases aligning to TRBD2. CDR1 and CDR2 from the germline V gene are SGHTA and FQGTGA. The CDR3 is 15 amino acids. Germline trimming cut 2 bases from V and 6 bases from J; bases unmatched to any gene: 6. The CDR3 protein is CASSLAGTRRNEQFF. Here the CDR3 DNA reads TGTGCCAGCAGCTTAGCCGGGACTAGGCGCAATGAGCAGTTCTTC.

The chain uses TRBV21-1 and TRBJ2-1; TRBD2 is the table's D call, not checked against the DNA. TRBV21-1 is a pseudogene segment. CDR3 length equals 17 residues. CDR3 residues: CASSPRSGGSNWDEQFF. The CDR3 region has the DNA TGTGCCAGCAGCCCCCGATCGGGGGGTAGTAATTGGGATGAGCAGTTCTTC.

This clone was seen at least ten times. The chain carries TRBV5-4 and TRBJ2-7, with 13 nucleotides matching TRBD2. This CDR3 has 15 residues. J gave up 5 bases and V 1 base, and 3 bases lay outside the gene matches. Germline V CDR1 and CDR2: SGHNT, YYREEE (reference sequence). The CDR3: CASSLFGTSGDEQYF. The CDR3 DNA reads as TGTGCCAGCAGCTTGTTTGGGACTAGCGGGGACGAGCAGTACTTC.